A selection of T cell receptor beta chains follows, all from one sample in a study of blood T cell repertoires in COVID-19. Sequencing was performed with immunoSEQ multiplex PCR; in TCRdb, only in-frame clones are kept and a portion is missing. Here the sample spans approximately 240,000 clones, around 81% being singletons. Sequencing was performed on peripheral blood. These TCRs come from a woman in her sixties or seventies with acute or convalescent COVID-19. The CDR3 runs from the conserved cysteine through the conserved F or W. A D gene is named only where the DNA matches it firmly. The listing skips clone size in some rows; elsewhere it reads once, few, many or a size class.

size	V	D	J	CDR3	DNA
NA	TRBV28	NA	TRBJ1-2	CASSSRSVQGRNYGYTF	TGTGCCAGCAGCTCCAGGAGCGTGCAGGGCCGTAACTATGGCTACACCTTC
NA	TRBV19	NA	TRBJ1-4	CASSLSGRAGEKLFF	TGTGCCAGTAGTCTATCGGGGAGGGCCGGCGAAAAACTGTTTTTT
NA	TRBV7-2	NA	TRBJ2-1	CASSLSWSRQSHEQFF	TGTGCCAGCAGCTTAAGTTGGTCTAGACAGTCGCATGAGCAGTTCTTC
NA	TRBV28	NA	TRBJ2-2	CASRSGNTGELFF	TGTGCCAGCAGATCAGGGAACACCGGGGAGCTGTTTTTT
few	TRBV5-1	NA	TRBJ2-2	CASSSRAWDTGELFF	TGCGCCAGCAGCAGCAGGGCGTGGGACACCGGGGAGCTGTTTTTT
NA	TRBV6-1	NA	TRBJ1-6	CASSDTRGLNSPLHF	TGTGCCAGCAGTGACACCAGGGGTTTGAATTCACCCCTCCACTTT
NA	TRBV9	NA	TRBJ1-6	CASSASRVSPLHF	TGTGCCAGCAGCGCCTCCAGGGTTTCACCCCTCCACTTT
NA	TRBV10-3	NA	TRBJ1-5	CAISVDYSNQPQHF	TGTGCCATCAGTGTAGATTATAGCAATCAGCCCCAGCATTTT
few	TRBV19	TRBD1	TRBJ2-7	CASSTGQGNHYEQYF	TGTGCCAGTAGTACGGGACAGGGGAACCACTACGAGCAGTACTTC
NA	TRBV5-1	NA	TRBJ2-5	CASSWRPPGQETQYF	TGCGCCAGCAGCTGGCGACCGCCGGGCCAAGAGACCCAGTACTTC
NA	TRBV12-3/TRBV12-4	NA	TRBJ2-1	CASRALSYNEQFF	TGTGCCAGCAGAGCACTTTCCTACAATGAGCAGTTCTTC
few	TRBV4-1	NA	TRBJ1-2	CASSQDVFLNYGYTF	TGCGCCAGCAGCCAAGATGTATTCCTCAACTATGGCTACACCTTC
NA	TRBV6-6	NA	TRBJ1-2	CASREQLYGGYTF	TGTGCCAGCAGGGAACAACTATACGGTGGCTACACCTTC
NA	TRBV7-8	NA	TRBJ1-1	CASSLGSVNTEAFF	TGTGCCAGCAGCTTAGGTTCGGTGAACACTGAAGCTTTCTTT
NA	TRBV11-2	TRBD1	TRBJ1-2	CASSLASGTDYGYTF	TGTGCCAGCAGCTTAGCTTCCGGGACAGACTATGGCTACACCTTC
NA	TRBV7-9	TRBD1	TRBJ1-2	CASSLGQGNYGYTF	TGTGCCAGCAGCTTAGGACAGGGGAACTATGGCTACACCTTC
NA	TRBV30	TRBD1	TRBJ2-7	CAWSQTGREQYF	TGTGCCTGGAGTCAGACAGGGCGCGAGCAGTACTTC
NA	TRBV5-1	NA	TRBJ1-1	CASSPRGGNTEAFF	TGCGCCAGCAGCCCCCGAGGGGGGAACACTGAAGCTTTCTTT
NA	TRBV24-1	NA	TRBJ1-3	CATSDSSGNTIYF	TGTGCCACCAGTGATTCCAGTGGAAACACCATATATTTT
NA	TRBV5-1	NA	TRBJ1-2	CASSLAGDGYTF	TGCGCCAGCAGCTTGGCGGGGGACGGCTACACCTTC
NA	TRBV11-2	TRBD2	TRBJ2-2	CASSFGRTSGTGELFF	TGTGCCAGCAGCTTCGGCAGGACTAGCGGCACCGGGGAGCTGTTTTTT
NA	TRBV5-1	TRBD2	TRBJ2-1	CASSRGGSSYNEQFF	TGCGCCAGCAGCCGCGGGGGGAGCTCCTACAATGAGCAGTTCTTC
NA	TRBV7-9	TRBD1	TRBJ2-5	CASSLGQGVIGQETQYF	TGTGCCAGCAGCCTAGGACAGGGGGTAATCGGCCAAGAGACCCAGTACTTC
NA	TRBV2	TRBD2	TRBJ2-6	CASSWFGSGGPGANVLTF	TGTGCCAGCAGTTGGTTCGGGAGCGGGGGGCCTGGGGCCAACGTCCTGACTTTC
NA	TRBV6-5	TRBD1	TRBJ2-7	CASSAQGVKSYEQYF	TGTGCCAGCAGCGCACAGGGGGTGAAGTCCTACGAGCAGTACTTC
once	TRBV12-3/TRBV12-4	TRBD1	TRBJ2-5	CASGTGGGETQYF	TGTGCCAGCGGAACAGGGGGCGGAGAGACCCAGTACTTC
once	TRBV19	TRBD1	TRBJ2-7	CASSIGTGGNEQYF	TGTGCCAGTAGTATCGGGACAGGGGGCAACGAGCAGTACTTC
NA	TRBV6-1	TRBD1	TRBJ2-3	CASSGKPDRVQTTDTQYF	TGTGCCAGCAGTGGTAAACCGGACAGGGTTCAGACTACAGATACGCAGTATTTT
few	TRBV5-1	TRBD1	TRBJ1-2	CASRIGQGSGYTF	TGCGCCAGCAGGATAGGACAGGGAAGTGGCTACACCTTC
few	TRBV5-1	NA	TRBJ1-3	CASSLAGGGSGNTIYF	TGCGCCAGCAGCTTGGCCGGCGGTGGCTCTGGAAACACCATATATTTT
NA	TRBV10-3	NA	TRBJ1-5	CAISEGDNSNQPQHF	TGTGCCATCAGTGAGGGGGACAATAGCAATCAGCCCCAGCATTTT
NA	TRBV27	TRBD1	TRBJ2-7	CASSYQTGYYEQYF	TGTGCCAGCAGTTACCAGACAGGGTACTACGAGCAGTACTTC
NA	TRBV5-6	NA	TRBJ2-3	CASSLGRGTTYGTDTQYF	TGTGCCAGCAGCTTGGGGCGGGGCACGACGTATGGCACAGATACGCAGTATTTT
NA	TRBV6-5	NA	TRBJ2-1	CASSFSHGENEQFF	TGTGCCAGCAGTTTCTCCCACGGGGAGAATGAGCAGTTCTTC
NA	TRBV6-7	NA	TRBJ1-2	CASSCNRGHYGYTF	TGTGCCAGCAGTTGTAACCGGGGTCACTATGGCTACACCTTC
NA	TRBV19	NA	TRBJ1-1	CASSYTLNTEAFF	TGTGCCAGTAGTTATACTTTAAACACTGAAGCTTTCTTT
NA	TRBV5-1	TRBD1	TRBJ1-5	CASRRDSKAQPQHF	TGCGCCAGCAGAAGGGACAGTAAAGCTCAGCCCCAGCATTTT
NA	TRBV7-2	NA	TRBJ1-1	CASSIQGLNPGAFF	TGTGCCAGCAGCATACAGGGCCTTAACCCCGGGGCTTTCTTT
NA	TRBV6-6	NA	TRBJ1-2	CASSYESTYGYTF	TGTGCCAGCAGTTACGAGTCTACGTATGGCTACACCTTC
NA	TRBV9	NA	TRBJ1-6	CASSADSSYNSPLHF	TGTGCCAGCAGCGCGGACAGCTCCTATAATTCACCCCTCCACTTT
NA	TRBV5-4	TRBD1	TRBJ2-7	CASSTGQDPYEQYF	TGTGCCAGCAGCACAGGACAGGACCCCTACGAGCAGTACTTC
NA	TRBV2	NA	TRBJ1-1	CASKIGGRGTEAFF	TGTGCCAGCAAGATAGGCGGCAGGGGTACTGAAGCTTTCTTT
NA	TRBV19	NA	TRBJ1-5	CASSPPQRKLQHF	TGTGCCAGTAGCCCTCCCCAGAGGAAGCTCCAGCATTTT
NA	TRBV3-1/TRBV3-2	NA	TRBJ2-5	CASSQDLGPETQYF	TGTGCCAGCAGCCAAGATTTGGGGCCAGAGACCCAGTACTTC
NA	TRBV2	NA	TRBJ1-6	CASSFSPRGSPLHF	TGTGCCAGCAGTTTCAGTCCCCGCGGGTCACCCCTCCACTTT
NA	TRBV4-3	NA	TRBJ2-2	CASSQDPGAGELFF	TGCGCCAGCAGCCAAGATCCAGGTGCCGGGGAGCTGTTTTTT
NA	TRBV12-3/TRBV12-4	NA	TRBJ1-6	CASSGGYDSPLHF	TGTGCCAGCAGTGGGGGGTATGATTCACCCCTCCACTTT
NA	TRBV5-1	NA	TRBJ2-1	CASRTSVGREQFF	TGCGCCAGCAGGACTAGTGTGGGGCGGGAGCAGTTCTTC
NA	TRBV18	NA	TRBJ2-3	CASSPPTGNTQYF	TGTGCCAGCTCACCACCGACCGGGAATACGCAGTATTTT
NA	TRBV7-9	TRBD1	TRBJ1-1	CASSADRAQNTEAFF	TGTGCCAGCAGCGCAGACAGGGCCCAGAACACTGAAGCTTTCTTT
NA	TRBV5-8	TRBD2	TRBJ2-5	CASSYGGGQETQYF	TGTGCCAGCAGTTACGGGGGGGGCCAAGAGACCCAGTACTTC
NA	TRBV29-1	NA	TRBJ1-2	CSVDRQGYGYTF	TGCAGCGTTGATAGGCAGGGGTATGGCTACACCTTC
NA	TRBV5-1	NA	TRBJ1-4	CASSPLTGTNEKLFF	TGCGCCAGCAGCCCGTTGACAGGAACTAATGAAAAACTGTTTTTT
NA	TRBV6-5	TRBD1	TRBJ2-7	CASTRSPQGDYEQYF	TGTGCCAGCACCCGGAGCCCACAGGGGGATTACGAGCAGTACTTC
NA	TRBV18	NA	TRBJ1-1	CASAGDTEAFF	TGTGCCAGCGCGGGGGACACTGAAGCTTTCTTT